These 32 T cell receptor beta chains were all obtained from the same sample, sequenced in a study of T-cell reconstitution after alpha-beta-depleted transplantation in children. The library targeted TCRbeta and was prepared with unique molecular identifiers. TCRdb reanalysed the PCR reads using MiXCR and keeps one entry per CDR3 protein. Of 170,000 or so distinct CDR3 sequences in the sample, around 7% were seen once. Here the sequenced sample was PBMCs from the stem cell graft donor, taken from the stem cell graft. All receptors derive from a human donor who donated a stem cell graft to a child with Wiskott-Aldrich syndrome.

This clonotype appeared many times. The chain employs TRBV4-3 and TRBJ1-2, with a tentative D call TRBD1 (5 bases). CDR1 and CDR2 (germline): LGHNA, YSLEER. The CDR3 contains 16 residues. V lost 1 base and J lost 2, with 14 bases in between. In DNA, the CDR3 is TGCGCCAGCAGCCAAGGGGAGGGACCGACGAACTATGGCTACACCTTC. Translated: CASSQGEGPTNYGYTF.

This clonotype has a handful of counts. The V gene is TRBV7-8, the J gene TRBJ1-5, with 7 bases fitting TRBD1. V shed 1 base, J shed 1 base, and the junction held 7 bases outside the gene matches. The CDR3 spans 17 residues. Looked up from germline, CDR1 is SGHVS and CDR2 is FQNEAQ. The CDR3 region has the DNA TGTGCCAGCAGCTTAGTTGGGACAGACGCGAGCAATCAGCCCCAGCATTTT. Its protein product is CASSLVGTDASNQPQHF.

This clonotype was recorded many times. V and J are TRBV5-6 and TRBJ2-5, with no clear D. V was cut by 5 bases and J by 2 bases, with 4 bases left in between. The germline gives CDR1 SGHDT, CDR2 YYEEEE. The CDR3 spans 11 residues. The CDR3 region has the DNA TGTGCCAGCAGTAAGCAAGAGACCCAGTACTTC. This translates into CASSKQETQYF.

This clonotype was detected ten times or more. V and J are TRBV12-3 or TRBV12-4 and TRBJ1-5; D might be TRBD1 (6 bases). Deletions cut 4 bases from V and 7 bases from J, with 14 bases between. The CDR3 has 14 residues. The CDR3 nucleotides are TGTGCCAGCAGTTCCCACCCAGGGGACCAGCCCCAGCATTTT. This gives the protein CASSSHPGDQPQHF.

This clonotype was observed many times. This rearrangement joins TRBV7-2 to TRBJ1-1; possibly TRBD1 for D (5 bases). The CDR3 runs 14 residues. V was shortened by 5 bases and J by 1 base, with 11 bases between the two germline ends. Germline V gene sequence: CDR1 SGHTA, CDR2 FQGNSA. The CDR3 spells CASSVKRGNTEAFF. The CDR3 coding sequence is TGTGCCAGCAGCGTAAAAAGGGGGAACACTGAAGCTTTCTTT.

This clonotype was seen repeatedly, ten times or more. The V and J genes are TRBV29-1 and TRBJ1-5, with 10 positions matching TRBD1. This CDR3 is 13 amino acids long. J lost 5 bases, V lost 4 bases, and 2 bases had no gene match. From germline, CDR1 is SQVTM and CDR2 ANQGSEA. The CDR3 nucleotides are TGCAGCGTTGGGGGACAGGGGTATCAGCCCCAGCATTTT. It encodes CSVGGQGYQPQHF.

Many counts were recorded for this clonotype. At one end, the junction sequence differs from germline, possibly due to a read error. CDR3 in DNA: TGTGCCAGCAGCTTAGATCGGGGGCGTGAAGCTTTCTTT. This sequence encodes CASSLDRGREAFF. This chain links TRBV12-3 or TRBV12-4 with TRBJ1-1, with a weak D call TRBD1 (6 bases). The CDR3 runs to 13 residues.

This chain uses TRBV2 with TRBJ1-4, with D unclear. Germline V gives CDR1 SNHLY, CDR2 FYNNEI. The CDR3 runs 14 residues. V shed 6 bases and J shed 0 bases, with 8 bases lying between them. As DNA, the CDR3 is TGTGCCAGCAGCTACCTTACAACTAATGAAAAACTGTTTTTT. Its protein product is CASSYLTTNEKLFF.

This clonotype was counted ten times or more. The chain uses TRBV7-8 and TRBJ1-1; D is unclear. V was clipped by 2 bases and J by 3 bases, with 7 bases between them. The CDR3 is made up of 13 amino acids. Germline lookup yields CDR1 SGHVS and CDR2 FQNEAQ. The DNA for the CDR3 is TGTGCCAGCAGCTTACGGGTTGACACTGAAGCTTTCTTT. Its translation: CASSLRVDTEAFF. Drawing the rest from reference TRBV7-8 and TRBJ1-1, the complete variable domain is GAGVSQSPRYKVAKRGQDVALRCDPISGHVSLFWYQQALGQGPEFLTYFQNEAQLDKSGLPSDRFFAERPEGSVSTLKIQRTQQEDSAVYLCASSLRVDTEAFFGQGTRLTVV.

In its sample, this clonotype was seen many times. The V gene is TRBV5-1, the J gene TRBJ2-5; maybe TRBD2 (6 bases). V shed 2 bases and J shed 5 bases, with 10 bases lying between them. Germline V gives CDR1 SGHRS, CDR2 YFSETQ. CDR3 size: 13 residues. The CDR3: CASSFGGVETQYF. CDR3 DNA: TGCGCCAGCAGCTTTGGAGGGGTCGAGACCCAGTACTTC.

This clonotype has ten or more counts. CDR3 in amino acids: CASIQVASEAFF. CDR3 sequence (DNA): TGTGCCAGTATTCAGGTGGCGAGTGAAGCTTTCTTT. The chain employs TRBV19 and TRBJ1-1, with D unclear. The V gene's germline CDR1 is LNHDA and CDR2 SQIVND (reference sequence). Trimming cost V 7 bases and J 7 bases, with 13 bases left between them. The CDR3 length is 12 residues.

The chain employs TRBV14 and TRBJ1-1; a possible D gene is TRBD1 (5 bases). Between the trimmed V and J ends, which lost 4 bases and 4 bases, there was a span of 13 bases. Per the germline V gene, CDR1 is SGHDN and CDR2 is FVKESK. CDR3 size: 14 residues. The CDR3 bases are TGTGCCAGCAGCCCTTCTCGGGGCTTCACTGAAGCTTTCTTT. It specifies CASSPSRGFTEAFF.

This clonotype was seen ten or more times. The gene calls are TRBV29-1 and TRBJ2-1, with D unclear. The V gene lost 5 bases and the J gene lost 8 bases, with 16 bases spanning the gap. The CDR3 sequence is 13 residues long. Germline V CDR1 and CDR2: SQVTM, ANQGSEA. The CDR3 loop reads CSVRWLIRDEQFF. The CDR3 nucleotides read TGCAGCGTTAGATGGCTAATTCGCGATGAGCAGTTCTTC.

In this sample, this clonotype turned up a few times. In DNA, the CDR3 is TGTGCCAGCAGCTTAAACCATAACACCGGGGAGCTGTTTTTT. Its protein is CASSLNHNTGELFF. The chain uses TRBV7-9 and TRBJ2-2; no clear D gene. In germline, CDR1 is SEHNR, CDR2 FQNEAQ (reference sequence). V lost 2 bases to trimming and J lost 2 bases, with 6 bases between them. This CDR3 spans 14 amino acids. Drawing the rest from reference TRBV7-9 and TRBJ2-2, the complete variable domain is DTGVSQNPRHKITKRGQNVTFRCDPISEHNRLYWYRQTLGQGPEFLTYFQNEAQLEKSRLLSDRFSAERPKGSFSTLEIQRTEQGDSAMYLCASSLNHNTGELFFGEGSRLTVL.

There are many counts of this clonotype. The J gene is TRBJ2-2, the V gene TRBV12-3 or TRBV12-4; TRBD1 matches at 9 bases. The V and J ends lost 6 bases and 3 bases, in that order; junction bases with no gene match: 5. The CDR3 is made up of 15 amino acids. This CDR3 reads CASRTTGGDTGELFF. In DNA, the CDR3 is TGTGCCAGCAGGACCACAGGGGGCGACACCGGGGAGCTGTTTTTT.

This chain joins TRBV5-1 and TRBJ2-6; 11 nucleotides match TRBD1. Germline-derived CDR1 and CDR2 are SGHRS and YFSETQ. V was clipped by 0 bases and J by 2 bases; unmatched bases: 10. The CDR3 sequence is 20 residues long. The DNA of the CDR3 is TGCGCCAGCAGCTTGGTACCCCCCGGACAGGGGGCCCCTGGGGCCAACGTCCTGACTTTC. This sequence encodes CASSLVPPGQGAPGANVLTF. The full variable domain, completed using reference TRBV5-1 and TRBJ2-6, is KAGVTQTPRYLIKTRGQQVTLSCSPISGHRSVSWYQQTPGQGLQFLFEYFSETQRNKGNFPGRFSGRQFSNSRSEMNVSTLELGDSALYLCASSLVPPGQGAPGANVLTFGAGSRLTVL.

In its sample, this clonotype was seen many times. This CDR3 reads CSGSPGITYEQYF. The CDR3 nucleotides read TGCAGTGGGTCCCCCGGGATCACCTACGAGCAGTACTTC. This chain links TRBV20-1 with TRBJ2-7, with TRBD2 as a possible D gene (5 bases). The CDR3 is made up of 13 amino acids. With 7 bases removed from V and 2 bases from J, the gap between germline ends came to 15 bases. CDR1 is DFQATT and CDR2 is SNEGSKA in the germline V gene (reference sequence).

J is TRBJ2-7 and V is TRBV6-2 or TRBV6-3; no clear D gene. This CDR3 is built from 17 residues. Trimming stripped 7 bases from V and 2 bases from J, with 24 bases between. CDR1 and CDR2 from the germline V gene are MNHEY and SVGEGT. The CDR3 protein is CASTSLSLTSSAYEQYF. DNA of the CDR3: TGTGCCAGCACTTCACTAAGTCTGACTTCCTCTGCCTACGAGCAGTACTTC.

This clonotype was detected a few times. The chain carries TRBV27 and TRBJ2-5, with D perhaps matching TRBD2 (5 bases). The CDR3 length is 15 residues. V lost 6 bases and J 1 base, leaving 15 bases between the germline ends. Germline-derived CDR1 and CDR2 are MNHEY and SMNVEV (reference sequence). CDR3 in DNA: TGTGCCAGCAGCCCGGGGTCTGTGGGCCAAGAGACCCAGTACTTC. The encoded protein is CASSPGSVGQETQYF.

Note on this clonotype: A much larger clonotype is one base distant, so this may be a read error. This chain connects TRBV11-2 to TRBJ2-5; D is unclear. Germline V gene lookup returns CDR1 SGHAT and CDR2 FQNNGV. The CDR3 has 15 residues. The CDR3 loop is CATSLEWQLKETQYF. Here the CDR3 DNA reads TGTGCCACCAGCTTAGAATGGCAGCTAAAAGAGACCCAGTACTTC.

This rearrangement joins TRBV7-9 to TRBJ2-4; tentatively, D is TRBD1 (6 bases). With 3 bases removed from V and 8 bases from J, the gap between germline ends came to 11 bases. The germline CDR1 and CDR2 sequences are SEHNR and FQNEAQ (reference sequence). CDR3 length: 13 residues. CDR3 in amino acids: CASSFRDTHIQYF. As DNA, the CDR3 is TGTGCCAGCAGCTTCCGGGACACACACATTCAGTACTTC.

The sample holds many counts of this clonotype. V gene TRBV5-1 combines with J gene TRBJ2-2, with unresolved D. The CDR3 consists of 16 residues. Trimming took 0 bases from V and 7 from J, leaving 16 bases between them. The V gene's germline CDR1 is SGHRS and CDR2 YFSETQ. The CDR3 loop reads CASSLASGRRVGELFF. The CDR3 coding sequence is TGCGCCAGCAGCTTGGCCTCTGGCAGGAGAGTCGGGGAGCTGTTTTTT.

This clonotype occurred a few times. The chain has TRBV18 and TRBJ1-5; 7 bases fit TRBD1. Trimming cost V 4 bases and J 4 bases; bases outside gene matches: 7. The CDR3 totals 15 residues. Germline CDR1 reads KGHSH; CDR2 reads LQKENI. CDR3 residues: CASSLRTGDNQPQHF. DNA for the CDR3: TGTGCCAGCTCACTAAGGACAGGTGATAATCAGCCCCAGCATTTT. Full variable domain (outside the CDR3, taken from reference TRBV18 and TRBJ1-5): NAGVMQNPRHLVRRRGQEARLRCSPMKGHSHVYWYRQLPEEGLKFMVYLQKENIIDESGMPKERFSAEFPKEGPSILRIQQVVRGDSAAYFCASSLRTGDNQPQHFGDGTRLSIL.

The V and J genes are TRBV7-9 and TRBJ1-5; D is unresolved. V gave up 8 bases and J gave up 4 bases, with 6 bases separating them. Germline CDR1 SEHNR, CDR2 FQNEAQ (reference sequence). The CDR3 spans 11 residues. The CDR3, as DNA: TGTGCCAGCGGCACGAATCAGCCCCAGCATTTT. Its protein product is CASGTNQPQHF.

This chain connects TRBV7-8 to TRBJ2-5, with 9 bases fitting TRBD1. The CDR3 length is 14 residues. CDR1 is SGHVS, CDR2 FQNEAQ, per germline. Trimming took 5 bases from V and 7 from J; bases not matched to a gene: 8. The CDR3 nucleotides are TGTGCCAGCAGCCCACGACAGGGGGAAGGGACCCAGTACTTC. It encodes CASSPRQGEGTQYF.

This clonotype was detected ten times or more. This sequence joins TRBV5-4 and TRBJ2-3, with unresolved D. V gave up 4 bases and J gave up 3 bases, with 15 bases separating them. CDR1 is SGHNT and CDR2 is YYREEE in the germline V gene (reference sequence). The CDR3 extends over 15 amino acids. CDR3: CASSLPVGSTDTQYF. The DNA of the CDR3 is TGTGCCAGCAGCCTTCCGGTAGGCAGTACAGATACGCAGTATTTT.

This clonotype was detected ten times or more. This chain links TRBV5-4 with TRBJ2-3, with a possible D match to TRBD1 (5 bases). There are 16 residues in the CDR3. Germline V gives CDR1 SGHNT, CDR2 YYREEE (reference sequence). The V end was cut by 3 bases, the J end by 3 bases, with 17 bases between. The CDR3 protein is CASSSSDNRATDTQYF. The DNA of the CDR3 is TGTGCCAGCAGCTCGTCGGACAACCGGGCGACAGATACGCAGTATTTT.

This clonotype was detected ten times or more. This chain links TRBV20-1 with TRBJ1-2, with D possibly TRBD1 on 5 matching bases. Germline V CDR1 and CDR2: DFQATT, SNEGSKA (reference sequence). V gave up 5 bases and J gave up 0 bases, with 10 bases separating them. This CDR3 spans 13 amino acids. The CDR3 loop reads CSAPDTPNYGYTF. Written as DNA, the CDR3 is TGCAGTGCTCCGGACACTCCTAACTATGGCTACACCTTC.

This clonotype was seen ten or more times. The rearrangement links TRBV20-1 to TRBJ1-4, with D hard to call. The germline V gene encodes CDR1 DFQATT and CDR2 SNEGSKA (reference sequence). The V gene lost 5 bases and the J gene lost 9 bases, with 13 bases spanning the gap. The CDR3 is 12 residues long. CDR3 protein: CSAPLIRQKLFF. CDR3 sequence (DNA): TGCAGTGCTCCTCTAATCAGGCAAAAACTGTTTTTT.

The chain carries TRBV20-1 and TRBJ2-1; D might be TRBD1 or TRBD2, each matching 7 bases. In germline, CDR1 is DFQATT, CDR2 SNEGSKA (reference sequence). The CDR3 loop spans 12 amino acids. Trimming took off 4 bases at V and 7 bases at J, with 11 bases between the two ends. In nucleotides, the CDR3 is TGCAGTGCTAACAGGGGAGGGAATGAGCAGTTCTTC. Translating it yields CSANRGGNEQFF.

The table lists this clonotype with many counts. The chain recombines TRBV29-1 with TRBJ1-4, with TRBD1 as a possible D gene (6 bases). CDR1 and CDR2 from the germline V gene are SQVTM and ANQGSEA. Trimming took 4 bases from V and 6 from J, leaving 9 bases between them. The CDR3 is 12 amino acids. CDR3: CSVGSGDEKLFF. The CDR3 region has the DNA TGCAGCGTTGGGTCAGGGGATGAAAAACTGTTTTTT.

This clonotype appeared many times. This chain connects TRBV5-1 to TRBJ1-6; D is unresolved. Germline V gene lookup returns CDR1 SGHRS and CDR2 YFSETQ. V shed 4 bases and J shed 7 bases, with 12 bases lying between them. CDR3 length: 14 amino acids. Here the CDR3 reads CASSAGGENSPLHF. As DNA, the CDR3 is TGCGCCAGCAGCGCCGGTGGAGAGAATTCACCCCTCCACTTT.